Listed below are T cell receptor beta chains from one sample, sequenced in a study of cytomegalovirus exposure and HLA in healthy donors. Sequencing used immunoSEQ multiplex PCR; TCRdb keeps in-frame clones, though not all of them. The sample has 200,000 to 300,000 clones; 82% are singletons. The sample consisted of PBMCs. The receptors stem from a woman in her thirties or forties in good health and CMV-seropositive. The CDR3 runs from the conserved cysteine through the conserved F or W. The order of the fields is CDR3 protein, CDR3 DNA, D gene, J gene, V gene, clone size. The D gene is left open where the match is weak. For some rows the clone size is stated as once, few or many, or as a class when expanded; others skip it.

cdr3_aa: CASSSPSSGQGRYEQYF; cdr3_nt: TGCGCCAGCAGCTCGCCCTCATCGGGACAGGGGAGATACGAGCAGTACTTC; d_call: TRBD1; j_call: TRBJ2-7; v_call: TRBV5-1; clone_size: once
cdr3_aa: CASSLGQGEVAKLFF; cdr3_nt: TGTGCCAGCAGCTTGGGACAGGGGGAAGTTGCAAAACTGTTTTTT; d_call: TRBD1; j_call: TRBJ1-4; v_call: TRBV7-2; clone_size: NA
cdr3_aa: CASSFSQGTYEQYF; cdr3_nt: TGCGCCAGCAGCTTCTCACAGGGAACCTACGAGCAGTACTTC; d_call: NA; j_call: TRBJ2-7; v_call: TRBV5-1; clone_size: NA
cdr3_aa: CASSQELQPSYEQYF; cdr3_nt: TGCGCCAGCAGCCAAGAACTACAACCGTCCTACGAGCAGTACTTC; d_call: NA; j_call: TRBJ2-7; v_call: TRBV4-3; clone_size: NA
cdr3_aa: CASSSQGSEQFF; cdr3_nt: TGTGCCAGTAGTTCACAGGGGAGTGAGCAGTTCTTC; d_call: TRBD1; j_call: TRBJ2-1; v_call: TRBV19; clone_size: NA
cdr3_aa: CASSSPSGSSYEQYF; cdr3_nt: TGTGCCAGCAGTTCCCCTAGCGGGAGCTCCTACGAGCAGTACTTC; d_call: TRBD2; j_call: TRBJ2-7; v_call: TRBV6-5; clone_size: NA
cdr3_aa: CASSVTGDVRETQYF; cdr3_nt: TGTGCCAGCAGTGTGACAGGGGACGTTAGAGAGACCCAGTACTTC; d_call: TRBD1; j_call: TRBJ2-5; v_call: TRBV7-9; clone_size: NA
cdr3_aa: CASSIAGLGSPLHF; cdr3_nt: TGTGCCAGTAGTATCGCAGGTTTGGGTTCACCCCTCCACTTT; d_call: NA; j_call: TRBJ1-6; v_call: TRBV19; clone_size: NA
cdr3_aa: CASSVSDRAGANVLTF; cdr3_nt: TGTGCCAGCAGCGTGAGTGACAGGGCTGGGGCCAACGTCCTGACTTTC; d_call: TRBD1; j_call: TRBJ2-6; v_call: TRBV9; clone_size: NA
cdr3_aa: CASRRDSFYEQYF; cdr3_nt: TGTGCCAGCAGGCGGGACAGCTTCTACGAGCAGTACTTC; d_call: NA; j_call: TRBJ2-7; v_call: TRBV6-1; clone_size: NA
cdr3_aa: CSVQIFLAGGTGELFF; cdr3_nt: TGCAGCGTTCAAATCTTCCTAGCGGGAGGCACCGGGGAGCTGTTTTTT; d_call: TRBD2; j_call: TRBJ2-2; v_call: TRBV29-1; clone_size: NA
cdr3_aa: CASSQGQSVVDEQYF; cdr3_nt: TGTGCCAGCAGCCAGGGACAGAGTGTAGTTGACGAGCAGTACTTC; d_call: TRBD1; j_call: TRBJ2-7; v_call: TRBV7-8; clone_size: NA
cdr3_aa: CASSSGGRSGNTIYF; cdr3_nt: TGCGCCAGCAGTTCGGGGGGCAGGAGTGGAAACACCATATATTTT; d_call: NA; j_call: TRBJ1-3; v_call: TRBV5-1; clone_size: NA
cdr3_aa: CASSQDRARGIQETQYF; cdr3_nt: TGCGCCAGCAGCCAAGATCGGGCCAGGGGGATCCAAGAGACCCAGTACTTC; d_call: TRBD1; j_call: TRBJ2-5; v_call: TRBV4-1; clone_size: NA
cdr3_aa: CASSPTGSYEQYF; cdr3_nt: TGTGCCAGCAGCCCCACAGGATCCTACGAGCAGTACTTC; d_call: NA; j_call: TRBJ2-7; v_call: TRBV5-6; clone_size: NA
cdr3_aa: CASSRNQYYASYEQYF; cdr3_nt: TGTGCCAGCAGCCGTAACCAGTACTACGCGTCCTACGAGCAGTACTTC; d_call: NA; j_call: TRBJ2-7; v_call: TRBV5-5; clone_size: NA
cdr3_aa: CASSPGRTYNSPLHF; cdr3_nt: TGCGCCAGCAGTCCCGGGAGGACTTATAATTCACCCCTCCACTTT; d_call: NA; j_call: TRBJ1-6; v_call: TRBV5-1; clone_size: NA
cdr3_aa: CAWRDRGTDTQYF; cdr3_nt: TGTGCCTGGAGGGACAGGGGCACAGATACGCAGTATTTT; d_call: TRBD1; j_call: TRBJ2-3; v_call: TRBV30; clone_size: NA
cdr3_aa: CASSLGDRGGNQPQHF; cdr3_nt: TGCGCCAGCAGCTTGGGGGACAGGGGCGGCAATCAGCCCCAGCATTTT; d_call: TRBD1; j_call: TRBJ1-5; v_call: TRBV5-1; clone_size: NA
cdr3_aa: CASSQGGRAGGELFF; cdr3_nt: TGTGCCAGCAGCCAAGGGGGGCGCGCCGGCGGGGAGCTGTTTTTT; d_call: NA; j_call: TRBJ2-2; v_call: TRBV4-2; clone_size: NA
cdr3_aa: CASSLILAGGPSNEQFF; cdr3_nt: TGCGCCAGCAGCTTGATACTAGCGGGAGGGCCTTCCAATGAGCAGTTCTTC; d_call: TRBD2; j_call: TRBJ2-1; v_call: TRBV5-1; clone_size: NA
cdr3_aa: CASSLWQTANTEAFF; cdr3_nt: TGTGCCAGTAGTCTATGGCAGACAGCGAACACTGAAGCTTTCTTT; d_call: NA; j_call: TRBJ1-1; v_call: TRBV19; clone_size: NA
cdr3_aa: CASSVPGGEVEQFF; cdr3_nt: TGTGCCAGCAGTGTACCAGGGGGCGAGGTCGAGCAGTTCTTC; d_call: TRBD1; j_call: TRBJ2-1; v_call: TRBV25-1; clone_size: NA
cdr3_aa: CASSKGLEGGVQETQYF; cdr3_nt: TGTGCCAGCAGCAAAGGTCTAGAGGGCGGGGTCCAAGAGACCCAGTACTTC; d_call: NA; j_call: TRBJ2-5; v_call: TRBV21-1; clone_size: NA
cdr3_aa: CASSSVGGRGNQPQHF; cdr3_nt: TGCGCCAGCAGCTCGGTTGGGGGGAGGGGCAATCAGCCCCAGCATTTT; d_call: NA; j_call: TRBJ1-5; v_call: TRBV4-1; clone_size: NA
cdr3_aa: CASGRQGASGNTIYF; cdr3_nt: TGTGCCAGCGGAAGGCAGGGGGCATCTGGAAACACCATATATTTT; d_call: TRBD1; j_call: TRBJ1-3; v_call: TRBV6-5; clone_size: NA
cdr3_aa: CASGAGTGGEAFF; cdr3_nt: TGTGCTAGTGGGGCGGGGACAGGGGGTGAAGCTTTCTTT; d_call: TRBD1; j_call: TRBJ1-1; v_call: TRBV12-5; clone_size: NA
cdr3_aa: CASSTRITPVEQYF; cdr3_nt: TGTGCCAGCAGCACCAGGATAACGCCCGTTGAGCAGTACTTC; d_call: NA; j_call: TRBJ2-7; v_call: TRBV7-2; clone_size: NA
cdr3_aa: CASSPPDRNYGYTF; cdr3_nt: TGCGCCAGCAGCCCCCCGGACAGGAACTATGGCTACACCTTC; d_call: TRBD1; j_call: TRBJ1-2; v_call: TRBV4-1; clone_size: NA
cdr3_aa: CSVGAGGTDTQYF; cdr3_nt: TGCAGCGTTGGGGCAGGGGGCACAGATACGCAGTATTTT; d_call: NA; j_call: TRBJ2-3; v_call: TRBV29-1; clone_size: few
cdr3_aa: CASSFRQGSQFF; cdr3_nt: TGTGCCAGCAGCTTCAGACAGGGAAGCCAGTTCTTC; d_call: TRBD1; j_call: TRBJ2-1; v_call: TRBV5-6; clone_size: NA
cdr3_aa: CAISGADTQYF; cdr3_nt: TGTGCCATCAGTGGAGCAGATACGCAGTATTTT; d_call: NA; j_call: TRBJ2-3; v_call: TRBV10-3; clone_size: NA
cdr3_aa: CASSVEDRVAVTGELFF; cdr3_nt: TGTGCCAGCAGCGTAGAGGACAGGGTGGCGGTCACCGGGGAGCTGTTTTTT; d_call: TRBD1; j_call: TRBJ2-2; v_call: TRBV9; clone_size: NA
cdr3_aa: CASSQRTSGGNEQFF; cdr3_nt: TGTGCCAGCAGCCAACGGACTAGCGGGGGCAATGAGCAGTTCTTC; d_call: TRBD2; j_call: TRBJ2-1; v_call: TRBV4-2; clone_size: NA
cdr3_aa: CASSETPPGQGADTQYF; cdr3_nt: TGTGCCAGCAGCGAGACACCGCCGGGACAGGGGGCAGATACGCAGTATTTT; d_call: TRBD1; j_call: TRBJ2-3; v_call: TRBV2; clone_size: NA
cdr3_aa: CASSHPRLRTGGYGYTF; cdr3_nt: TGCGCCAGCAGTCATCCGCGCCTTAGGACAGGGGGCTATGGCTACACCTTC; d_call: TRBD1; j_call: TRBJ1-2; v_call: TRBV23-1; clone_size: NA
cdr3_aa: CAWSGVNQPQHF; cdr3_nt: TGTGCCTGGAGCGGGGTCAATCAGCCCCAGCATTTT; d_call: NA; j_call: TRBJ1-5; v_call: TRBV30; clone_size: NA
cdr3_aa: CASSEGAMNTEAFF; cdr3_nt: TGCGCCAGCAGCGAAGGGGCCATGAACACTGAAGCTTTCTTT; d_call: NA; j_call: TRBJ1-1; v_call: TRBV5-1; clone_size: NA
cdr3_aa: CASSLARDSNQPQHF; cdr3_nt: TGTGCCAGCAGCTTAGCGCGGGATAGCAATCAGCCCCAGCATTTT; d_call: NA; j_call: TRBJ1-5; v_call: TRBV7-2; clone_size: once
cdr3_aa: CASSEALQGAYEQYF; cdr3_nt: TGTGCCAGCAGTGAAGCGTTACAGGGGGCATACGAGCAGTACTTC; d_call: TRBD1; j_call: TRBJ2-7; v_call: TRBV6-1; clone_size: NA
cdr3_aa: CASSLPGLQVYEQYF; cdr3_nt: TGTGCCAGCAGTCTCCCGGGACTACAGGTCTACGAGCAGTACTTC; d_call: TRBD2; j_call: TRBJ2-7; v_call: TRBV6-5; clone_size: NA
cdr3_aa: CASRTPGSQETQYF; cdr3_nt: TGCGCCAGCAGGACCCCGGGAAGCCAAGAGACCCAGTACTTC; d_call: NA; j_call: TRBJ2-5; v_call: TRBV4-1; clone_size: NA
cdr3_aa: CASSRKGQTYEQYF; cdr3_nt: TGTGCCAGCAGCCGAAAGGGACAAACCTACGAGCAGTACTTC; d_call: NA; j_call: TRBJ2-7; v_call: TRBV7-9; clone_size: NA
cdr3_aa: CAISDRTGNTEAFF; cdr3_nt: TGTGCCATCAGCGACCGGACAGGGAACACTGAAGCTTTCTTT; d_call: TRBD1; j_call: TRBJ1-1; v_call: TRBV10-3; clone_size: few